This is a list of T cell receptor beta chains from one sample in a study of PD-1 blockade in mismatch repair-deficient tumors. Sequencing used immunoSEQ multiplex PCR; TCRdb keeps in-frame clones, though not all of them. The sample carries about 68,000 clones, approximately 78% recorded once. The source material was peripheral blood, sampled 2 weeks after starting pembrolizumab. The receptors originated from an adult with mismatch repair-deficient cancer. Each CDR3 is given with its conserved first and last residue. The D gene is left open where the match is weak. Size tells how often a clone was seen (once, few, many) or the class of an expanded clone, and some rows leave it out.

v_call	j_call	d_call	clone_size	cdr3_nt	cdr3_aa
TRBV7-9	TRBJ2-7	TRBD1	.	TGTGCCAGCAGCTCCCGGGACAGCTACGAGCAGTACTTC	CASSSRDSYEQYF
TRBV9	TRBJ1-1	.	.	TGTGCCAGCAGCGCTTACGGACAGTGGAACACTGAAGCTCTCTTT	CASSAYGQWNTEALF
TRBV9	TRBJ1-5	.	.	TGTGCCAGCAGCCCCGCAGGGAACAATCAGCCCCAGCATTTT	CASSPAGNNQPQHF
TRBV5-4	TRBJ2-7	TRBD2	few	TGTGCCAGCAGCTTAGGCGGGAGGGCGATCACCGAGCAGTACTTC	CASSLGGRAITEQYF
TRBV9	TRBJ2-2	.	few	TGTGCCAGCAGCGTAGCTACAGGCACCCCCACCGGGGAGCTGTTTTTT	CASSVATGTPTGELFF
TRBV7-3	TRBJ2-4	TRBD1	.	TGTGCCAGCAGCCAACAGGGGAGCAAAAACATTCAGTACTTC	CASSQQGSKNIQYF
TRBV6-1	TRBJ2-1	TRBD2	.	TGTGCCAGCAGTGAGGGACTAGCGGGCTACAATGAGCAGTTCTTC	CASSEGLAGYNEQFF
TRBV14	TRBJ2-3	.	.	TGTGCCAGCAGCCAGGTGGGAATACTCGATACGCAGTATTTT	CASSQVGILDTQYF
TRBV5-1	TRBJ1-4	TRBD1	.	TGCGCCAGCAGCTTGGCGCCTCTGGGACAGGGGGGTCCCTCAACTAATGAAAAACTGTTTTTT	CASSLAPLGQGGPSTNEKLFF
TRBV4-1	TRBJ2-7	TRBD2	.	TGCGCCAGCAGCCAAGACCCGGGACTAGCCGCCGAGCAGTACTTC	CASSQDPGLAAEQYF
TRBV9	TRBJ2-7	.	.	TGTGCCAGCAGCGCCGACTCCTACGAGCAGTACTTC	CASSADSYEQYF
TRBV9	TRBJ2-2	.	.	TGTGCCAGCAGCGTAGTCCCCTCCATTGTGGGCACCGGGGAGCTGTTTTTT	CASSVVPSIVGTGELFF
TRBV19	TRBJ1-1	TRBD1	.	TGTGCCAGTAGTACCAATCCGGGACAGGGGAACACTGAAGCTTTCTTT	CASSTNPGQGNTEAFF
TRBV27	TRBJ1-1	TRBD1	once	TGTGCCAGCAGTCCGAGGACAGGAAACACTGAAGCTTTCTTT	CASSPRTGNTEAFF
TRBV7-9	TRBJ1-5	.	.	TGTGCCAGCAGCTTAGGAGGGGGTGGGTTGGATGGTCCCCAGCATTTT	CASSLGGGGLDGPQHF
TRBV7-3	TRBJ1-2	TRBD1	.	TGTGCCAGCAGCAAACAGGGGGCGTCAGGTGATGGCTACACCTTC	CASSKQGASGDGYTF
TRBV11-1	TRBJ2-3	.	.	TGTGCCAGCAGCCACGAAGTAAGAGATACGCAGTATTTT	CASSHEVRDTQYF
TRBV9	TRBJ2-1	TRBD2	.	TGTGCCAGCAGCGTAGCTACGGGTACTAGCGGGAGCCGCCCCAATGAGCAGTTCTTC	CASSVATGTSGSRPNEQFF
TRBV4-2	TRBJ1-2	.	.	TGTGCCAGCAGCCAAGAGAGCGGGAGACAGACCTATGGCTACACCTTC	CASSQESGRQTYGYTF
TRBV12-5	TRBJ2-7	.	.	TGTGCTAGTGGTTACGGAGTGTTAGGAGCCTACGAGCAGTACTTC	CASGYGVLGAYEQYF
TRBV5-4	TRBJ2-5	TRBD2	.	TGTGCCAGCAGCAGCCCGGGACTAGCGTACCAAGAGACCCAGTACTTC	CASSSPGLAYQETQYF
TRBV5-1	TRBJ2-1	TRBD2	.	TGCGCCAGCAGCCCCGGGACTAGCGGGAGCGATGAGCAGTTCTTC	CASSPGTSGSDEQFF
TRBV13	TRBJ2-5	TRBD1	.	TGTGCCAGCAGCTTAGGCGAACAGGGGGCAGGTGAGACCCAGTACTTC	CASSLGEQGAGETQYF
TRBV27	TRBJ1-2	.	few	TGTGCCAGCAGTTGGACCCGCTCTAGGGGCGATGGCTACACCTTC	CASSWTRSRGDGYTF
TRBV2	TRBJ1-5	.	few	TGTGCCAGCAGTGACGCGGCTTACAGTTTCAGCAATCAGCCCCAGCATTTT	CASSDAAYSFSNQPQHF
TRBV5-1	TRBJ1-6	.	.	TGCGCCAGCAGCGGAAGTAATAATTCACCCCTCCACTTT	CASSGSNNSPLHF
TRBV28	TRBJ2-7	TRBD1	.	TGTGCCAGCAGTTACGGGACAGGGGACTACGAGCAGTACTTC	CASSYGTGDYEQYF
TRBV25-1	TRBJ1-1	.	.	TGTGCCAGCAGTCCTCAGGGAAGGGGTACTGAAGCTTTCTTT	CASSPQGRGTEAFF
TRBV30	TRBJ2-3	.	.	TGTGCCTGGAGTGTAAGGGCCACCGCTGGAGATACGCAGTATTTT	CAWSVRATAGDTQYF
TRBV11-3	TRBJ1-3	.	.	TGTGCCAGCAGCTTAAAAGGAAACACCATATATTTT	CASSLKGNTIYF
TRBV27	TRBJ2-5	TRBD1	.	TGTGCCAGCAGTACCCCGGACAGGGTCGGGGAGACCCAGTACTTC	CASSTPDRVGETQYF
TRBV5-1	TRBJ2-2	TRBD2	.	TGCGCCAGCAGACGGGGGGAGGCGAACACCGGGGAGCTGTTTTTT	CASRRGEANTGELFF
TRBV9	TRBJ1-1	TRBD1	.	TGTGCCAGCAGCTTAAGGACAGGGGGGGACACTGAAGCTTTCTTT	CASSLRTGGDTEAFF
TRBV9	TRBJ2-1	.	.	TGTGCCAGCAGCCCCGGGAGAGGGTCCTACAATGAGCAGTTCTTC	CASSPGRGSYNEQFF
TRBV19	TRBJ1-1	.	.	TGTGCCAGTAGTCCTGGCTGGGGGGGCACTGAAGCTTTCTTT	CASSPGWGGTEAFF